This TCR beta chain was observed in a study of shared clonotypes between healthy human individuals (dated by TCRdb to 2020 to 2022). In terms of the full investigation: The cohort included three men and a couple of women between 18 and 49 years of age. Per donor, leukapheresis produced somewhere between about 0.8 and 9 billion PBMCs. To estimate repertoire size and how much clonotype sharing occurs between individuals, the study deeply sequenced the blood TCR repertoires of roughly 5 healthy adults. For each donor, CD4 naive and CD4 memory were each given three plates, CD8 naive was given two plates, and CD8 memory was given one plate. To increase sequencing depth and limit assay-specific biases, different laboratories used diverse techniques to prepare libraries and sequence TCR repertoires.

Using the deep immunoSEQ assay, multiplex PCR amplified TCR CDR3 regions from genomic DNA. Extracted genomic DNA from each cell subset was distributed evenly across all wells of several immunoSEQ 96-well plates, and each plate was treated as a replicate. For sorted subsets, approximately 200 ng of genomic DNA, equivalent to 25,000 to 35,000 T cell genomes, went into each replicate PCR. Purified libraries were measured with a Qubit 3.0 fluorometer, size-checked on a Bioanalyzer 2100, and measured again with the KAPA Library Quantification kit. Every immunoSEQ 96-well plate was sequenced on a separate single-read 150-cycle Illumina NextSeq 550 flow cell. As for how the authors treated the data: Because the immunoSEQ output included only junctional sequences and no quality scores, the filtering could not be the same as the filtering used for full-length reads. To assign V/J genes and CDR3, sequences were annotated using PyIR, a Python wrapper for IgBLAST v1.9, with IMGT germline references. Reads with weak V/J assignments (E-value above 1e-6), missing CDR3, stop codons, out-of-frame junctions, or ambiguous translated residues were removed. V3J clonotypes were defined as sequences sharing the same inferred V gene, J gene, and CDR3 amino acid sequence. To compute the percentage overlap between repertoires, the number of shared unique clonotypes was divided by the size of the smaller repertoire. Richness of each repertoire was evaluated using RTK rarefaction, the Chao1 estimator, and Recon v2.1 estimates of unobserved clonotypes. Generation probabilities for all TCRbeta clonotypes obtained by the gDNA method from a handful of donors were computed using OLGA. Not all clones reach the TCRdb copy of this immuneACCESS table, which keeps in-frame sequences only. Checked studies attribute under half of the gap to unresolved V genes and leave the rest unexplained. V and J calls plus clone size are reproduced from that table; the DNA served to infer D and trimming. This sample lists roughly 2.1 million clones; roughly 91% were detected once. The leading ten clones occupy 1.5% to 2% of the sample.

Overall study outcomes, separate from this receptor: Naive subsets generally had larger estimated clonotype richness than memory subsets did. Sharing across a few donors was observed for about 5% of naive CD4, around 3.5% of naive CD8, 2% to 2.5% of memory CD4, and around 0.4% of memory CD8 clonotypes. Compared with non-shared clonotypes, clonotypes shared by all four sorted-subset donors had higher generation probabilities. Pairwise subsampling led to the expectation that sequencing depth would affect the degree of clonotype sharing among donors. The small number of donors limited the genetic and exposure-history diversity represented. Sampling was restricted to blood, and TCR repertoires in tissues likely differ from the TCR repertoires found in blood. Rarefaction of sorted-subset datasets indicated incomplete sequencing despite the large sequencing depth.

As concerns this clone: Its antigen has not been determined. No qualities accompany the bases; no much larger clone lies one base away.

CD8 naive samples were obtained by positive selection for CCR7 among CD45RO-negative cells, yielding a CD45RA+CCR7+ population from which TemRA cells were excluded. Donors were healthy HIV-negative adults with no recently reported acute infections or vaccinations. Every donor was a Caucasian adult living in Nashville, Tennessee, USA. Blood was obtained by leukapheresis, after which PBMCs were separated by Ficoll-Histopaque density gradient centrifugation and cryopreserved in liquid nitrogen vapor phase. Analytical flow cytometry was used to check the purity and quantity of each magnetically sorted T cell population. Genomic DNA was isolated from every sorted fraction and measured by UV absorbance on a Nanodrop 2000c. What was sequenced was naive CD8+ T cells from PBMCs. The cell subset or site label on this specimen signifies: CD45RA+CCR7+. The sequence was collected from a man aged 18 to 30 in good health. Some clones in this sample may be carry-over from other donors' samples.

In nucleotide form, the sequence is TGTGCCAGCAGCTCCCGCGACAGGGAGAGTCAGCCCCAGCATTTT. This is translated as CASSSRDRESQPQHF. This receptor chain uses TRBV7-2 and TRBJ1-5; TRBD1 lines up with 7 middle nucleotides. The germline V gene yields SGHTA for CDR1 and FQGNSA for CDR2. Trimming takes 4 bases off V and 6 bases off J; junction bases not matched to a gene: 9. From cysteine to phenylalanine, the CDR3 is 15 amino acids long. Only the CDR3 DNA stays, 45 bases, in frame from base 1.